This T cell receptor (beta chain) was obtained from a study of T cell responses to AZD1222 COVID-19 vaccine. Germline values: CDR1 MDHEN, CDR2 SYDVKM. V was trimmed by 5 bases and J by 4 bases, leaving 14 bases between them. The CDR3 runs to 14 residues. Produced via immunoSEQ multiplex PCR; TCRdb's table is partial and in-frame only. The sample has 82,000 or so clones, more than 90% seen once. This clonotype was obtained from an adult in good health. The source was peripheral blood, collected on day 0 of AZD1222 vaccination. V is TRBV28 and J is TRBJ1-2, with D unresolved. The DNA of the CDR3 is TGTGCCAGCAGTCCCACCGGCGGGATCTATGGCTACACCTTC. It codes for CASSPTGGIYGYTF.